The entry that follows covers one T cell receptor (beta chain) sequence. Its antigen remains unidentified. PCR employed 60 Vbeta and 13 Jbeta primers. TCRdb's copy holds only in-frame clones and misses some; the assay was immunoSEQ multiplex PCR. Of 150,000 to 200,000 clones listed, around 80% are singletons. The data stem from a study of cytomegalovirus exposure and HLA in healthy donors. Study-wide findings and caveats: TCR sequences were mostly rare, though some public TCRs occurred in many donors.

CDR1 and CDR2 (germline): MNHNY, SVGAGI (reference sequence). The CDR3 is made up of 14 amino acids. V lost 8 bases, J lost 5 bases, and 8 bases stayed unmatched. Sequencing was done on a sample of PBMCs. The genes are TRBV6-6 and TRBJ2-3; 9 positions agree with TRBD2. This TCR came from a girl between 10 and 17 years old in good health and CMV-seropositive. Here the CDR3 DNA reads TGTGCCAGCGGTAGCGGGAGTCGGAAAGATACGCAGTATTTT. It is translated as CASGSGSRKDTQYF.